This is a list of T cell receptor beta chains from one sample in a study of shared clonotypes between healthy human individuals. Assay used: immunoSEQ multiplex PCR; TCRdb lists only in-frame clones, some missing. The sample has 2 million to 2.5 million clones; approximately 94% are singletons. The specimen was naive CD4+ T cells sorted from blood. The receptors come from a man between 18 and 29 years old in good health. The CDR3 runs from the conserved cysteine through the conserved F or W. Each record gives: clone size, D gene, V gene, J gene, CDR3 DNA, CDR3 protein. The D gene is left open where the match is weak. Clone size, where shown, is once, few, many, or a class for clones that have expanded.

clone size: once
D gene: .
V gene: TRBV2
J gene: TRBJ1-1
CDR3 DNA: TGTGCCAGCAGTGGGTCTCCGGTCGGGACTGAAGCTTTCTTT
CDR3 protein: CASSGSPVGTEAFF

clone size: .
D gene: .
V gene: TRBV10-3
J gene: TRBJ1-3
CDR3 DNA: TGTGCCATCGGACCTACTACGGGGAACACCATATATTTT
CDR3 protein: CAIGPTTGNTIYF

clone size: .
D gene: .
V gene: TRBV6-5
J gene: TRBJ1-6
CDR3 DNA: TGTGCCAGCGTGGGGGGGAGGAATTCACCCCTCCACTTT
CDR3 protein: CASVGGRNSPLHF

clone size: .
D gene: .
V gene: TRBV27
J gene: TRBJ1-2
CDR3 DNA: TGTGCCAGCAGTTTTGGGATTGGCTATGGCTACACCTTC
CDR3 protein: CASSFGIGYGYTF

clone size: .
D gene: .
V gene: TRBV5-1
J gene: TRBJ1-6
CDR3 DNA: TGCGCCAGCAGCCCTACCGACAGGAGCAACATGAGGGGGCCCCTCCACTTT
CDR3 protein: CASSPTDRSNMRGPLHF

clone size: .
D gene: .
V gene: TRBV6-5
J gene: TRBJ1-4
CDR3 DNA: TGTGCCAGCGCCCACCTAACCAATGAAAAACTGTTTTTT
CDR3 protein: CASAHLTNEKLFF

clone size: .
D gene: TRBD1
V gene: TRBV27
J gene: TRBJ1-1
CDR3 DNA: TGTGCCAGCAGTTCGGGACAGTTGAACACTGAAGCTTTCTTT
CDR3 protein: CASSSGQLNTEAFF

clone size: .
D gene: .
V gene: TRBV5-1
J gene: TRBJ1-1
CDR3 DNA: TGCGCCAGCAGCTTGCTGGGGCCGGCCCTTGAAGCTTTCTTT
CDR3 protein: CASSLLGPALEAFF

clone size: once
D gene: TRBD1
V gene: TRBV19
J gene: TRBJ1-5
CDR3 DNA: TGTGCCAGTAGTACCCGTCGGGACAGGGGGCGATTTGGCAATCAGCCCCAGCATTTT
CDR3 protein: CASSTRRDRGRFGNQPQHF

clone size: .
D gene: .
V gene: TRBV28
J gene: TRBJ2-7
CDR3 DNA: TGTGCCAGCAGTTTATGGGACCGCCTAAGCGACGAGCAGTACTTC
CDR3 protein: CASSLWDRLSDEQYF

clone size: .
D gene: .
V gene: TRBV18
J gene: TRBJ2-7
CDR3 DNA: TGTGCCAGCTCACCCGATCGCATCACCTACGAGCAGTACTTC
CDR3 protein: CASSPDRITYEQYF

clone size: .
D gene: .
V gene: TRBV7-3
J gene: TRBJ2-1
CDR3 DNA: TGTGCCAGCAACAACGACCTGTACAATGAGCAGTTCTTC
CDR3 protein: CASNNDLYNEQFF

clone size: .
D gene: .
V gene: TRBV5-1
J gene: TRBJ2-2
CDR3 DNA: TGCGCCAGCAGCTTCACGGGGTCTCCGAACACCGGGGAGCTGTTTTTT
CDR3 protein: CASSFTGSPNTGELFF

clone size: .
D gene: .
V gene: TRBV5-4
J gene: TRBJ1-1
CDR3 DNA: TGTGCCAGCAGCTTGGGGGAGGGGCGTAACACTGAAGCTTTCTTT
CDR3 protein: CASSLGEGRNTEAFF

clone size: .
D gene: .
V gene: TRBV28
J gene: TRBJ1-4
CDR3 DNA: TGTGCCAGCGGTCTAGGGACTAATGAAAAACTGTTTTTT
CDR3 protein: CASGLGTNEKLFF

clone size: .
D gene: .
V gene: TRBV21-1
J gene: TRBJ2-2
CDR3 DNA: TGTGCCCCCCTGGGGCTAGCGGGAGGAAACACCGGGGAGCTGTTTTTT
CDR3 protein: CAPLGLAGGNTGELFF

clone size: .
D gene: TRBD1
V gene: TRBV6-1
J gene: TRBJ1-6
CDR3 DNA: TGTGCCAGCAGTGATGGGACAGGGGTCAGTTCACCCCTCCACTTT
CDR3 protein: CASSDGTGVSSPLHF

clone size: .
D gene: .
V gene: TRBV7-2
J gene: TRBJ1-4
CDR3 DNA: TGTGCCAGCAGCTTAGCCGCAGTCCTTAATGAAAAACTGTTTTTT
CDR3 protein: CASSLAAVLNEKLFF

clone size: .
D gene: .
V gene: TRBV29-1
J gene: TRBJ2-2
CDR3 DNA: TGCAGCGTTGGGGCAGGGACAAACACCGGGGAGCTGTTTTTT
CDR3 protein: CSVGAGTNTGELFF

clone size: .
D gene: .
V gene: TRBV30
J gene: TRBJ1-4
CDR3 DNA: TGTGCCTTGGGGAGGGGATTGGGTGAAAAACTGTTTTTT
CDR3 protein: CALGRGLGEKLFF

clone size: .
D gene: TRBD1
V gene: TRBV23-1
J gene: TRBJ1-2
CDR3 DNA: TGCGCCAGCAGTCAACCAATCGATGCGGGACAGCGGATCCGGTTTTTTAACTATGGCTACACCTTC
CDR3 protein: CASSQPIDAGQRIRFFNYGYTF

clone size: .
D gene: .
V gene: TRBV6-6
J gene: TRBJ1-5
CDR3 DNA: TGTGCCAGCAGCCCATGGAATCAGCCCCAGCATTTT
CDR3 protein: CASSPWNQPQHF

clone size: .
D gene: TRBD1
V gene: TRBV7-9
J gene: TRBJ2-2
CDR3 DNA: TGTGCCACAATAGGGACAGGGGGGAACACCGGGGAGCTGTTTTTT
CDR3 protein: CATIGTGGNTGELFF

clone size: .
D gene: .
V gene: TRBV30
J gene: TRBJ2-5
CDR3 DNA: TGTGCCTGGAGGGACGCGGCGACCCAGTACTTC
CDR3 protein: CAWRDAATQYF

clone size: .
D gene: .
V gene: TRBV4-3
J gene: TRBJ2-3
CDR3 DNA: TGCGCCAGCAGCCAAGGGTGGGGGGGGCTAGCTACAGATACGCAGTATTTT
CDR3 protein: CASSQGWGGLATDTQYF

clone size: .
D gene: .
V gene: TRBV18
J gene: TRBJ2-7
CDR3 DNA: TGTGCCAGCTCACCACCTGGGATCTACGAGCAGTACTTC
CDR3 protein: CASSPPGIYEQYF

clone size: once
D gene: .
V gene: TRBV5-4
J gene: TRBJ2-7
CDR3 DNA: TGTGCCAGCAGCTTCGGGGGGCCCTATTCAAGCTCCTACGAGCAGTACTTC
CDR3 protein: CASSFGGPYSSSYEQYF

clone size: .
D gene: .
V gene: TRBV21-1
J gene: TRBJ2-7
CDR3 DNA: TGTGCCAGCAGCAAAGAGGGACCGACAGGGGGCTTGCTCGAGCAGTACTTC
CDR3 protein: CASSKEGPTGGLLEQYF

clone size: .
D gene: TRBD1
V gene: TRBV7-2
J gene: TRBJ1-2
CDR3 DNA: TGTGCCAGCAGCCAACGCCCGGGACAGGGGGCTGGTGGCTACACCTTC
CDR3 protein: CASSQRPGQGAGGYTF

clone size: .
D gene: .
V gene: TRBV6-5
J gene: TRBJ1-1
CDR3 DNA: TGTGCCAGCACCCAAACAGAAATGAACACTGAAGCTTTCTTT
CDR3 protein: CASTQTEMNTEAFF

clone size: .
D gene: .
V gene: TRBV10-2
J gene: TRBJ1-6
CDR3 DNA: TGCGCCAGCAGTGGGGCTGGGGGGAATTCACCCCTCCACTTT
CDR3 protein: CASSGAGGNSPLHF

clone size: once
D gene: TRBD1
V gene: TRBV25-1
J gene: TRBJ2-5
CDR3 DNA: TGTGCCAGCAGTGAAGGGGGAGACAGGGTAGAGACCCAGTACTTC
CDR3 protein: CASSEGGDRVETQYF

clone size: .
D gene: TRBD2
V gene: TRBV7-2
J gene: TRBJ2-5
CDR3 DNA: TGTGCCAGCAGCCTCCTAGCGGGAGAAGAGACCCAGTACTTC
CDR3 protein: CASSLLAGEETQYF